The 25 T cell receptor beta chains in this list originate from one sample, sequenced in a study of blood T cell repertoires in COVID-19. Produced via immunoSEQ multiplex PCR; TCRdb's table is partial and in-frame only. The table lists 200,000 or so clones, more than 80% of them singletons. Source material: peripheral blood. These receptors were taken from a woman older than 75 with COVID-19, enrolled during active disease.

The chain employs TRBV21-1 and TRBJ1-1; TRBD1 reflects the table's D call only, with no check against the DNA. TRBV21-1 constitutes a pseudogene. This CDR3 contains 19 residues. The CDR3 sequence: CASSKVRDRGLKENTEAFF. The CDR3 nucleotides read TGTGCCAGCAGCAAAGTCCGGGACAGGGGGCTAAAAGAGAACACTGAAGCTTTCTTT.

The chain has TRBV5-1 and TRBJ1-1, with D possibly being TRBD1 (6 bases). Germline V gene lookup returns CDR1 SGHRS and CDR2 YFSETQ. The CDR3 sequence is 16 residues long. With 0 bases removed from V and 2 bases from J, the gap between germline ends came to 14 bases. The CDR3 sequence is CASSLEASGANTEAFF. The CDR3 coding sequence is TGCGCCAGCAGCTTGGAGGCGTCAGGGGCAAACACTGAAGCTTTCTTT. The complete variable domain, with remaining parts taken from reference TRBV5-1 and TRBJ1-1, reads KAGVTQTPRYLIKTRGQQVTLSCSPISGHRSVSWYQQTPGQGLQFLFEYFSETQRNKGNFPGRFSGRQFSNSRSEMNVSTLELGDSALYLCASSLEASGANTEAFFGQGTRLTVV.

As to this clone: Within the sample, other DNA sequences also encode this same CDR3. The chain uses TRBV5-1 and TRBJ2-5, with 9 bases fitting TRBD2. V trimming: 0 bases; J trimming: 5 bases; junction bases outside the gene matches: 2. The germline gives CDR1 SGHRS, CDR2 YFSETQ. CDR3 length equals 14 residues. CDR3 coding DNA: TGCGCCAGCAGCTTGGCCCTAGCGGGGGAGACCCAGTACTTC. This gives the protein CASSLALAGETQYF.

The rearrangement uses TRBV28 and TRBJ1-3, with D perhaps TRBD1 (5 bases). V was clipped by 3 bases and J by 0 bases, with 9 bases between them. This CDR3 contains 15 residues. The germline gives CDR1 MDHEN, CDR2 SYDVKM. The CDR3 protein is CASSLARASGNTIYF. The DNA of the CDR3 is TGTGCCAGCAGTTTGGCCAGGGCCTCTGGAAACACCATATATTTT.

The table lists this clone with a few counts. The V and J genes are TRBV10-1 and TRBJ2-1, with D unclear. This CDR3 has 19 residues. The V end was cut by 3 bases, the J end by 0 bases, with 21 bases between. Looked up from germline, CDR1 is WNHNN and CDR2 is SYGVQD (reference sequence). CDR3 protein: CASSDLPRIGYSSYNEQFF. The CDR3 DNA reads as TGCGCCAGCAGTGATCTGCCCAGGATTGGGTATAGCTCCTACAATGAGCAGTTCTTC.

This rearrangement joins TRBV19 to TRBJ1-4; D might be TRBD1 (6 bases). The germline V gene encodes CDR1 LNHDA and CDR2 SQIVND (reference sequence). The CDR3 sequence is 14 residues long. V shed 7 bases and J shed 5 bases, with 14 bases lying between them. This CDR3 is CASTKGGNNEKLFF. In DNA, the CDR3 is TGTGCCAGTACCAAGGGGGGGAACAATGAAAAACTGTTTTTT.

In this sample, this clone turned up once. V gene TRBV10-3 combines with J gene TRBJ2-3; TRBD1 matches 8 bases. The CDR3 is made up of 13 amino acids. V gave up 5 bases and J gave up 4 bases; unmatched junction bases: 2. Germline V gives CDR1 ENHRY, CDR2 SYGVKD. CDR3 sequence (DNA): TGTGCCATCAGTCAGGGGGCCTCAGATACGCAGTATTTT. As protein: CAISQGASDTQYF.

The CDR3 bases are TGTGCCAGCAGCTTTAGCGGGGTGGGGGATACGCAGTATTTT. The encoded protein is CASSFSGVGDTQYF. The chain links TRBV9 to TRBJ2-3, with 8 nucleotides matching TRBD2. Germline CDR1 is SGDLS and CDR2 is YYNGEE. The CDR3 is made up of 14 amino acids. Unmatched junction bases numbered 7, after V lost 4 bases and J lost 6 bases. Full variable domain (outside the CDR3, taken from reference TRBV9 and TRBJ2-3): DSGVTQTPKHLITATGQRVTLRCSPRSGDLSVYWYQQSLDQGLQFLIQYYNGEERAKGNILERFSAQQFPDLHSELNLSSLELGDSALYFCASSFSGVGDTQYFGPGTRLTVL.

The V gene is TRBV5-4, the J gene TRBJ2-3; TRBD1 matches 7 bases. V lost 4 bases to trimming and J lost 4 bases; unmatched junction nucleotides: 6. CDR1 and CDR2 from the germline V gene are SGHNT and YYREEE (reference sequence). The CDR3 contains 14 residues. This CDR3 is CASSPRQGADTQYF. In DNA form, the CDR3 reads TGTGCCAGCAGCCCGAGACAGGGAGCAGATACGCAGTATTTT.

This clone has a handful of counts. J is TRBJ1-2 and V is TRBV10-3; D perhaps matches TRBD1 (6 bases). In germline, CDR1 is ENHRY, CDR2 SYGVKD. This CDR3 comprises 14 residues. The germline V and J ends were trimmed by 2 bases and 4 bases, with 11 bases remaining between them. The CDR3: CAISELMTGYGYTF. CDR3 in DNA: TGTGCCATCAGTGAGCTAATGACAGGCTATGGCTACACCTTC.

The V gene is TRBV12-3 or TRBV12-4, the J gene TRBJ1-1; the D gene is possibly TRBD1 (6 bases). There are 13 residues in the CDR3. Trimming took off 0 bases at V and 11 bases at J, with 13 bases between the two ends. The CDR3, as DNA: TGTGCCAGCAGTTTAGCGCTTGGGGGCTTGGCTTTCTTT. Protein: CASSLALGGLAFF.

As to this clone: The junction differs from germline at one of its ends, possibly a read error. The CDR3 bases are TGTGCCAGCAGCTTATATACGGGACAGCTCTCTTTT. Amino acids: CASSLYTGQLSF. The chain recombines TRBV7-2 with TRBJ1-5, with 7 nucleotides matching TRBD1. The CDR3 has 12 residues. The V gene's germline CDR1 is SGHTA and CDR2 FQGNSA.

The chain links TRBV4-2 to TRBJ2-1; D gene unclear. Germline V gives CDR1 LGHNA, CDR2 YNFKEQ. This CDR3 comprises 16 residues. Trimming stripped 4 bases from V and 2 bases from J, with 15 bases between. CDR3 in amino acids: CASSPELGPTYNEQFF. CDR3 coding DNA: TGTGCCAGCAGCCCAGAGCTAGGTCCGACCTACAATGAGCAGTTCTTC.

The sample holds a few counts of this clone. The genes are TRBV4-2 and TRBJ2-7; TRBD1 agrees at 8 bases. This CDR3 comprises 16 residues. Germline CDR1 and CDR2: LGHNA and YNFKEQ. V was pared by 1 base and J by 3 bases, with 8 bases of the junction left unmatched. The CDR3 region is CASSQGVRGLDYEQYF. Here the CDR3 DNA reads TGTGCCAGCAGCCAAGGTGTCAGGGGGCTGGACTACGAGCAGTACTTC.

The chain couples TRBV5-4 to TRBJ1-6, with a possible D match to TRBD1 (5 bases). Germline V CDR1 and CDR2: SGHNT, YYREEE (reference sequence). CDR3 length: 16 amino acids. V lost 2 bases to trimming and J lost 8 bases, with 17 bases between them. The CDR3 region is CASSFYRPWGDSPLHF. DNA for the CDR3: TGTGCCAGCAGCTTTTACAGGCCATGGGGGGATTCACCCCTCCACTTT.

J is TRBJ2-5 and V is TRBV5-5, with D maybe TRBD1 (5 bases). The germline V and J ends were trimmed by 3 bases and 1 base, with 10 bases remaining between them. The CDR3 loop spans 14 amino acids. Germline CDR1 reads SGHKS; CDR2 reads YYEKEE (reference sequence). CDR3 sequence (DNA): TGTGCCAGCAGCTATTGGGGCTCCCAAGAGACCCAGTACTTC. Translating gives CASSYWGSQETQYF.

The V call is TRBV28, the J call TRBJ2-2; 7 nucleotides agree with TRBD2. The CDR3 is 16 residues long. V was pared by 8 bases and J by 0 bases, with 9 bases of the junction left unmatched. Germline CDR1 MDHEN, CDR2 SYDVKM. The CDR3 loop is CASVWGGPPNTGELFF. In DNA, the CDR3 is TGTGCCAGCGTCTGGGGAGGGCCCCCGAACACCGGGGAGCTGTTTTTT.

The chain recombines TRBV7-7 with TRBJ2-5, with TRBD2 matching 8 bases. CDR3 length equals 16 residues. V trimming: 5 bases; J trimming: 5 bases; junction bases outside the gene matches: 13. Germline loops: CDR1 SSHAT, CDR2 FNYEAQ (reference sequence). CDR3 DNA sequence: TGTGCCAGCAGCCCGTTAGCGGGGAACCCAGGGGAGACCCAGTACTTC. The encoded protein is CASSPLAGNPGETQYF.

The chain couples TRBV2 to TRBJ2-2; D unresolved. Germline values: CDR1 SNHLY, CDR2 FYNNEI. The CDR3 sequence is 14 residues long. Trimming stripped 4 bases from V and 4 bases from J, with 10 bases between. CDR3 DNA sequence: TGTGCCAGCAGTGTAAGCGTTACCACCGGGGAGCTGTTTTTT. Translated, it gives CASSVSVTTGELFF.

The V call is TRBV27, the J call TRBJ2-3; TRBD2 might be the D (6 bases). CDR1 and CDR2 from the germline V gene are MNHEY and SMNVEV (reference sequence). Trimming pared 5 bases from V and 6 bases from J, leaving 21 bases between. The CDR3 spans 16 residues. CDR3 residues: CASSPPGTAVLDTQYF. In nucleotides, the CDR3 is TGTGCCAGCAGTCCCCCCGGGACTGCCGTCCTTGATACGCAGTATTTT.

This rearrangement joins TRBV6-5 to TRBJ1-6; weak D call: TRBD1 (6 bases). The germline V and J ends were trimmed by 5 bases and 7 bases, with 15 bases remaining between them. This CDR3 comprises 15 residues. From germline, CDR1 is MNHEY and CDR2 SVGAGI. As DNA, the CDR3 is TGTGCCAGCAGTACGCACAGGGCTGGGAATTCACCCCTCCACTTT. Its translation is CASSTHRAGNSPLHF.

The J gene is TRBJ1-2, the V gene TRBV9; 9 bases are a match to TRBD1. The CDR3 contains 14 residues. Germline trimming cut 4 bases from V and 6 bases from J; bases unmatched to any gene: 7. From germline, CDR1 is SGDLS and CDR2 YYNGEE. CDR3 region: CASSRGDRGDGYTF. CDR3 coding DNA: TGTGCCAGCAGCCGCGGAGACAGGGGGGATGGCTACACCTTC.

CDR3 amino acids: CASSQGGGRADTQYF. DNA of the CDR3: TGTGCCAGCAGCCAAGGGGGAGGGAGGGCAGATACGCAGTATTTT. V gene TRBV4-2 combines with J gene TRBJ2-3; 7 bases are shared with TRBD2. The V gene's germline CDR1 is LGHNA and CDR2 YNFKEQ. V was clipped by 1 base and J by 4 bases; unmatched bases: 5. This CDR3 spans 15 amino acids.

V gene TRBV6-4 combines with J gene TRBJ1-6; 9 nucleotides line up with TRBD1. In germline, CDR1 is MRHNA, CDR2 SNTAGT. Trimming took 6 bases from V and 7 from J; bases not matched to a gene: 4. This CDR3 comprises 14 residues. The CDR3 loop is CASRRTGENSPLHF. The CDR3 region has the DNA TGTGCCAGCAGGAGGACAGGGGAGAATTCACCCCTCCACTTT.

CDR3 DNA sequence: TGTGCCAGCACCCATCTCCGGACAGGGGACCAAGAGACCCAGTACTTC. It specifies CASTHLRTGDQETQYF. The chain recombines TRBV7-8 with TRBJ2-5, with 9 nucleotides matching TRBD1. The germline CDR1 and CDR2 sequences are SGHVS and FQNEAQ. The CDR3 is made up of 16 amino acids. V lost 7 bases and J lost 0; bases outside the gene matches: 9.